These T cell receptor beta chains were read from a single sample in a study of blood T cell repertoires in COVID-19. Sequencing was performed with immunoSEQ multiplex PCR; in TCRdb, only in-frame clones are kept and a portion is missing. Of about 500,000 clones in the sample, about 90% were seen once. The material sequenced was PBMCs or T cells enriched from blood (not recorded which). These receptors were taken from a woman aged 18-29 years who had recovered from COVID-19. Each CDR3 is given with its conserved first and last residue. The order of the fields is CDR3 protein, CDR3 DNA, V gene, J gene, D gene, clone size. D genes are given only for firm matches. Not every row has a clone size; where given, it reads once, few, many or a size class.

CASSSTKGGTDTQYF	TGTGCCAGCAGCTCCACGAAGGGAGGCACAGATACGCAGTATTTT	TRBV3-1/TRBV3-2	TRBJ2-3	.	.
CASSLRDRESEQYF	TGTGCCAGCAGTCTCCGGGACAGGGAGTCCGAGCAGTACTTC	TRBV28	TRBJ2-7	TRBD1	.
CAIAQGMADTQYF	TGCGCCATTGCTCAGGGCATGGCAGATACGCAGTATTTT	TRBV10-2	TRBJ2-3	.	.
CASSAGTGNTGELFF	TGTGCCAGCAGCGCCGGGACAGGGAACACCGGGGAGCTGTTTTTT	TRBV9	TRBJ2-2	TRBD1	.
CASGLSVRDEKLFF	TGTGCTAGTGGTTTGTCCGTGAGGGATGAAAAACTGTTTTTT	TRBV12-5	TRBJ1-4	.	.
CASQQGARDGYTF	TGTGCCTCCCAACAGGGGGCCAGGGATGGCTACACCTTC	TRBV30	TRBJ1-2	TRBD1	.
CASREELDEQFF	TGTGCCAGCCGAGAGGAATTGGATGAGCAGTTCTTC	TRBV12-3/TRBV12-4	TRBJ2-1	.	.
CASQHRTGSNTGELFF	TGTGCCAGCCAACATCGGACTGGGTCGAACACCGGGGAGCTGTTTTTT	TRBV13	TRBJ2-2	.	.
CASSQGAVTWQPQHF	TGCGCCAGCAGCCAGGGTGCCGTAACGTGGCAGCCCCAGCATTTT	TRBV23-1	TRBJ1-5	.	.
CAIQRLDTQYF	TGTGCCATCCAGAGACTGGATACGCAGTATTTT	TRBV6-6	TRBJ2-3	.	.
CASRAGIYGYSNQPQHF	TGTGCCAGCAGGGCCGGGATTTATGGGTATAGCAATCAGCCCCAGCATTTT	TRBV28	TRBJ1-5	.	.
CASSLAGHGYQETQYF	TGTGCTAGCAGCTTAGCGGGGCACGGGTACCAAGAGACCCAGTACTTC	TRBV7-7	TRBJ2-5	TRBD2	.
CASLGSSGRGDTEAFF	TGTGCCAGCCTCGGTAGCTCGGGGAGGGGAGACACTGAAGCTTTCTTT	TRBV5-5	TRBJ1-1	.	.
CASSPAGTEAFF	TGTGCCAGTAGTCCAGCGGGGACTGAAGCTTTCTTT	TRBV19	TRBJ1-1	.	.
CASSPQATGGTDTQYF	TGTGCCAGCTCACCACAAGCGACAGGGGGAACAGATACGCAGTATTTT	TRBV18	TRBJ2-3	TRBD1	.
CASSERDRGHFF	TGTGCCAGCAGTGAGCGGGACAGGGGCCACTTCTTC	TRBV2	TRBJ2-1	TRBD1	.
CASSTHGDSHNEQFF	TGTGCCAGCAGCACACATGGGGACTCCCACAATGAGCAGTTCTTC	TRBV7-9	TRBJ2-1	.	once
CASSPSSGGNTGELFF	TGTGCCAGCAGCCCCAGTTCGGGGGGCAACACCGGGGAGCTGTTTTTT	TRBV11-3	TRBJ2-2	.	.
CASSLGDTLDSGNTIYF	TGCGCCAGCAGCTTAGGTGACACATTGGACTCTGGAAACACCATATATTTT	TRBV5-1	TRBJ1-3	.	.
CASSEGLAGVNEQFF	TGTGCCAGCAGCGAGGGACTAGCGGGGGTCAATGAGCAGTTCTTC	TRBV7-2	TRBJ2-1	TRBD2	.
CASSSTQGTYSYEQYF	TGTGCCAGCAGCTCGACGCAGGGTACCTATTCCTACGAGCAGTACTTC	TRBV5-6	TRBJ2-7	.	.
CASSLQGQGVYNEQFF	TGTGCCAGCAGCCTCCAGGGACAGGGAGTTTACAATGAGCAGTTCTTC	TRBV5-6	TRBJ2-1	TRBD1	.
CASGPGQSYNEQFF	TGTGCTAGTGGGCCGGGACAATCCTACAATGAGCAGTTCTTC	TRBV12-5	TRBJ2-1	.	.